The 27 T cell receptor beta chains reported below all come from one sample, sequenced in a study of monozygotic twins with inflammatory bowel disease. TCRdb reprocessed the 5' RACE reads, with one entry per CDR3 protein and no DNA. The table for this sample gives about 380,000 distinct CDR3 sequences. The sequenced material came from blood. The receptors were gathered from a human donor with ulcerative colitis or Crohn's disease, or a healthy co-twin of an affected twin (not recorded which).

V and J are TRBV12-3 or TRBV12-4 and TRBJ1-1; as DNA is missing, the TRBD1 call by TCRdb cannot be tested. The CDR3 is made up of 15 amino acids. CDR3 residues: CASMGTGNMNTEAFF.

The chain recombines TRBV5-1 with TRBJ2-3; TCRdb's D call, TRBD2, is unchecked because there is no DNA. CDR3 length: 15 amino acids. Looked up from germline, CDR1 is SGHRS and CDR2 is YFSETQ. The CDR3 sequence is CASRLGLAHSDTQYF.

CDR3 residues: CASSLGGDRPYGYTF. The V gene is TRBV11-2, the J gene TRBJ1-2; TCRdb picks TRBD1, but there is no DNA to check that call. Germline V gene data show CDR1 as SGHAT and CDR2 as FQNNGV. The CDR3 contains 15 residues.

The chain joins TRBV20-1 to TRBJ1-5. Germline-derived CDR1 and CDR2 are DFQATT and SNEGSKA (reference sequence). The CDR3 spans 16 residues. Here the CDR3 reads CSARDANKIDNQPQHF.

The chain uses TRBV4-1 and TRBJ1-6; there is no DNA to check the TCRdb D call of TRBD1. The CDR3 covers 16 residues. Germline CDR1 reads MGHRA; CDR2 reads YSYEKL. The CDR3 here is CASSPISTGQGSPLHF.

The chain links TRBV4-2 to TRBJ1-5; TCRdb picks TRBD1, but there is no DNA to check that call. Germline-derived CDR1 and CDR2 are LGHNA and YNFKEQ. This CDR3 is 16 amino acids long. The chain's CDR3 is CASSQDGTGEPQPQHF.

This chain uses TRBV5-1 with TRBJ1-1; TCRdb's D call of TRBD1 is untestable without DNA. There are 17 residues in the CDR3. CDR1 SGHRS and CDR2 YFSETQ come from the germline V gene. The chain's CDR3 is CASSLGRDRRPFTEAFF.

This CDR3 is CASNTPGQGPYEQYF. The chain uses TRBV12-3 or TRBV12-4 and TRBJ2-7; TCRdb calls TRBD1, which cannot be checked without DNA. The CDR3 is made up of 15 amino acids.

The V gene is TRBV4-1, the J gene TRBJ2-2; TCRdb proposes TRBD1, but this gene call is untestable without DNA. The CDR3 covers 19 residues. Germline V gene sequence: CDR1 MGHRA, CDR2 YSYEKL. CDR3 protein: CASSRPWDRGEPNTGELFF.

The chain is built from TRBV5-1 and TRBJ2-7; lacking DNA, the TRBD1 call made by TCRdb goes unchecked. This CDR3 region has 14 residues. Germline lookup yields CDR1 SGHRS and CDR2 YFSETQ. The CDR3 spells CASSRTGIEREQYF.

CDR3 in amino acids: CASSPSGTKNIQYF. The chain employs TRBV6-1 and TRBJ2-4; TCRdb outputs TRBD1, but without DNA this stays unchecked. Per germline, CDR1 MNHNS and CDR2 SASEGT. The CDR3 contains 14 residues.

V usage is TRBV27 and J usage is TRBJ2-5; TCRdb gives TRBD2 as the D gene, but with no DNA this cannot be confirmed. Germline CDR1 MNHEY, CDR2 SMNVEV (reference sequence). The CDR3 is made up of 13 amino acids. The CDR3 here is CASSTSLKETQYF.

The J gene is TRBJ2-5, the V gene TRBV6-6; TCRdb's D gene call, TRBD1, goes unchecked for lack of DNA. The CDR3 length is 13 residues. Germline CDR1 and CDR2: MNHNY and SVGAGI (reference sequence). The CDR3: CASSYRGAETQYF.

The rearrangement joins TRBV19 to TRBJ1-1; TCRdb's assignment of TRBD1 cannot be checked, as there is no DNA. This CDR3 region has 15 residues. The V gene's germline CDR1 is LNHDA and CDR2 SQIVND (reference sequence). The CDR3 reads CASSMIGTGDTEAFF. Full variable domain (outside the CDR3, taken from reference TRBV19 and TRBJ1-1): DGGITQSPKYLFRKEGQNVTLSCEQNLNHDAMYWYRQDPGQGLRLIYYSQIVNDFQKGDIAEGYSVSREKKESFPLTVTSAQKNPTAFYLCASSMIGTGDTEAFFGQGTRLTVV.

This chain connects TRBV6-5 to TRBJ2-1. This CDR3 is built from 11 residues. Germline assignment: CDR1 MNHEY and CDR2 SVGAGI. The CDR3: CASSYDRKQFF.

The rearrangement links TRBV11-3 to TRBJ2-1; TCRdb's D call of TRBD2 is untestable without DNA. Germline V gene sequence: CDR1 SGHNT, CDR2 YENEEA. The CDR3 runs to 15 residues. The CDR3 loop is CASSLDAGFGNEQFF. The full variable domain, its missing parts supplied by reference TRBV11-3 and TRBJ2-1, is EAGVVQSPRYKIIEKKQPVAFWCNPISGHNTLYWYLQNLGQGPELLIRYENEEAVDDSQLPKDRFSAERLKGVDSTLKIQPAELGDSAVYLCASSLDAGFGNEQFFGPGTRLTVL.

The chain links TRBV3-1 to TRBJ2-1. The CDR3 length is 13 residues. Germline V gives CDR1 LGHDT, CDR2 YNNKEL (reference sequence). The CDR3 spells CASSQLANNEQFF.

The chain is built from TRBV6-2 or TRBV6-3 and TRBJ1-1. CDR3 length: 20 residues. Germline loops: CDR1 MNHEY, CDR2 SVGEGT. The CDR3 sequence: CASSYSLSPAIELMNTEAFF.

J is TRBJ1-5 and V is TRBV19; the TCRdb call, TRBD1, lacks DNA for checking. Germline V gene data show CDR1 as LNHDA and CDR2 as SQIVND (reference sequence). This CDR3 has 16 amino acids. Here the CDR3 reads CASSIARGQGRQPQHF.

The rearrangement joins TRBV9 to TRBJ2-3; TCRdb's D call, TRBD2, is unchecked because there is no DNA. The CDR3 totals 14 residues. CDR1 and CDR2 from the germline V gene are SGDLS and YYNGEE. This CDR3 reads CASSVSPSTDTQYF.

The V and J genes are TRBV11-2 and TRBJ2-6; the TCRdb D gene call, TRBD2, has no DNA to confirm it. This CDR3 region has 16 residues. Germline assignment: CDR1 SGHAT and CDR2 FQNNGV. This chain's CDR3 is CASSLARGTGANVLTF.

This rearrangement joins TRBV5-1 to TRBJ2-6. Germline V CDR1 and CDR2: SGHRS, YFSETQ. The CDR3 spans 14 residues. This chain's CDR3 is CASSHYSGANVLTF.

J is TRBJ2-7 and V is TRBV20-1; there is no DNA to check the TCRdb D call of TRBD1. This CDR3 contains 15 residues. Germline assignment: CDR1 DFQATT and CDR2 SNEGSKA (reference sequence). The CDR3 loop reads CSASRRVYSSYEQYF.

The CDR3 reads CSARQRTALVDGYTF. The rearrangement uses TRBV20-1 and TRBJ1-2; the TCRdb call, TRBD1, lacks DNA for checking. This CDR3 has 15 residues. From germline, CDR1 is DFQATT and CDR2 SNEGSKA (reference sequence).

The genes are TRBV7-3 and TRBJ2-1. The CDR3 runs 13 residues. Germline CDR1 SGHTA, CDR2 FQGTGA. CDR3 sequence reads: CASSLDQMNEQFF.

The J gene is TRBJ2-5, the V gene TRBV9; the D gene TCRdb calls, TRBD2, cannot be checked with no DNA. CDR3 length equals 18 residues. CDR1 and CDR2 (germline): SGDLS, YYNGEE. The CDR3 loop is CASSPLETSGGKKETQYF.

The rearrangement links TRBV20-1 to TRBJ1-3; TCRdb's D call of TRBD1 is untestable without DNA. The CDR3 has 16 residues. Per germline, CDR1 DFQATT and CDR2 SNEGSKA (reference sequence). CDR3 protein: CSARDLGHLSGNTIYF.